This record covers a single TCR beta chain. This sample is part of a study of shared clonotypes between healthy human individuals. Turning to the study itself: Researchers assigned three CD4 naive, three CD4 memory, two CD8 naive and one CD8 memory plate to each donor.

Profiling relied on immunoSEQ multiplex PCR, and the TCRdb table lists in-frame clones only, not all of them. Altogether millions of clones are present, approximately 90% being singletons, with the ten largest covering under 0.15%. Specimen: naive CD4+ T cells sorted from blood. Subset reported: CD45RA+ positively selected. The receptor was isolated from a man aged 18 to 29 in good health.

CDR3 bases: TGTGCCATCAGTGAGGGGGCGCCGGACACTGAAGCTTTCTTT. Translated: CAISEGAPDTEAFF. V usage is TRBV10-3 and J usage is TRBJ1-1; possible D gene TRBD1, 5 bases. V was pared by 2 bases and J by 3 bases, with 10 bases between. Looked up from germline, CDR1 is ENHRY and CDR2 is SYGVKD. CDR3 size: 14 residues.